A single sample gave rise to the 18 T cell receptor beta chains below, sequenced in a study of T cells after yellow fever vaccination. MiXCR, applied by TCRdb to the 5' RACE reads, yields one record per CDR3 protein. This sample has over 250,000 distinct CDR3 sequences; roughly 3.9% occur once, and the top ten carry about 22%. The material sequenced was PBMCs, taken 5 days after the yellow fever booster vaccination. The receptors originated from a man aged 18 to 35 who received the YFV17D yellow fever vaccine.

The CDR3 bases are TGTGCCAGCAGTCCCGGGACAGGCCTCGAGGGGACCCAGTACTTC. It translates to CASSPGTGLEGTQYF. The rearrangement uses TRBV12-3 or TRBV12-4 and TRBJ2-5; TRBD1 matches 8 bases. Trimming cost V 5 bases and J 7 bases; bases outside gene matches: 12. There are 15 residues in the CDR3.

This clonotype was detected a few times. The chain has TRBV10-3 and TRBJ2-5, with D hard to call. Germline assignment: CDR1 ENHRY and CDR2 SYGVKD. Trimming took 2 bases from V and 2 from J, leaving 9 bases between them. The CDR3 has 14 amino acids. The CDR3 loop is CAISELGDQETQYF. CDR3 DNA: TGTGCCATCAGTGAGCTGGGTGATCAAGAGACCCAGTACTTC.

A few counts support this clonotype. The chain has TRBV5-1 and TRBJ1-1; D unclear. The V gene's germline CDR1 is SGHRS and CDR2 YFSETQ. This CDR3 region has 15 residues. Trimming cost V 0 bases and J 2 bases, with 11 bases left between them. CDR3 sequence: CASSLARVGNTEAFF. The CDR3 bases are TGCGCCAGCAGCTTGGCTAGGGTTGGAAACACTGAAGCTTTCTTT.

A few counts support this clonotype. The rearrangement links TRBV7-2 to TRBJ2-7, with 9 bases that match TRBD2. This CDR3 contains 14 residues. The junction had 3 bases not matched to a gene; V was cut back by 3 bases and J by 3 bases. Germline V gene data show CDR1 as SGHTA and CDR2 as FQGNSA. CDR3 DNA: TGTGCCAGCAGCTTTACAGCGGGGGGCTACGAGCAGTACTTC. This sequence encodes CASSFTAGGYEQYF.

V gene TRBV5-1 combines with J gene TRBJ1-5, with TRBD1 as a possible D gene (5 bases). The germline CDR1 and CDR2 sequences are SGHRS and YFSETQ. This CDR3 is built from 15 residues. V was pared by 0 bases and J by 5 bases, with 12 bases between. This CDR3 reads CASSLDPGGDQPQHF. The CDR3 nucleotides are TGCGCCAGCAGCTTGGACCCGGGGGGGGATCAGCCCCAGCATTTT.

This clonotype was picked up a small number of times. The chain has TRBV18 and TRBJ1-2, with D possibly being TRBD1 (5 bases). This CDR3 comprises 15 residues. Germline loops: CDR1 KGHSH, CDR2 LQKENI. V lost 3 bases and J lost 3, with 14 bases in between. The CDR3 DNA reads TGTGCCAGCTCACCGGGACCGACATCTGACTATGGCTACACCTTC. As protein: CASSPGPTSDYGYTF. The full variable domain, in which reference TRBV18 and TRBJ1-2 provide the parts outside the CDR3, is NAGVMQNPRHLVRRRGQEARLRCSPMKGHSHVYWYRQLPEEGLKFMVYLQKENIIDESGMPKERFSAEFPKEGPSILRIQQVVRGDSAAYFCASSPGPTSDYGYTFGSGTRLTVV.

This clonotype was counted ten times or more. The rearrangement uses TRBV2 and TRBJ1-2, with 9 nucleotides matching TRBD1. Germline assignment: CDR1 SNHLY and CDR2 FYNNEI. This CDR3 is 15 amino acids long. Trimming took 6 bases from V and 6 from J; bases not matched to a gene: 11. This CDR3 reads CASRPGTGWLDGYTF. The CDR3 nucleotides are TGTGCCAGCAGGCCCGGGACAGGGTGGCTTGATGGCTACACCTTC.

This clonotype occurred many times. This rearrangement joins TRBV7-2 to TRBJ2-5, with D perhaps TRBD1 (5 bases). Germline V lookup: CDR1 SGHTA, CDR2 FQGNSA. V shed 5 bases and J shed 4 bases, with 17 bases lying between them. This CDR3 has 15 residues. The CDR3 loop is CASSLTMWGGETQYF. CDR3 in DNA: TGTGCCAGCAGCCTTACAATGTGGGGCGGAGAGACCCAGTACTTC. The full variable domain, with the rest looked up from reference TRBV7-2 and TRBJ2-5, is GAGVSQSPSNKVTEKGKDVELRCDPISGHTALYWYRQSLGQGLEFLIYFQGNSAPDKSGLPSDRFSAERTGGSVSTLTIQRTQQEDSAVYLCASSLTMWGGETQYFGPGTRLLVL.

In DNA form, the CDR3 reads TGCGCCAGCAGCTTTGACAGGAGTCCGGGCTACACCTTC. Its translation is CASSFDRSPGYTF. This rearrangement joins TRBV5-1 to TRBJ1-2; D may be TRBD1 (6 bases). Germline CDR1 SGHRS, CDR2 YFSETQ. V lost 2 bases, J lost 8 bases, and 13 bases lay in between. The CDR3 length is 13 residues.

This clonotype was counted at least ten times. CDR3 region: CASSQAAWGLYNEQFF. The DNA of the CDR3 is TGTGCCAGCAGCCAAGCGGCGTGGGGCCTCTACAATGAGCAGTTCTTC. V usage is TRBV4-2 and J usage is TRBJ2-1, with a possible D match to TRBD1 (5 bases). Trimming cost V 1 base and J 3 bases, with 13 bases left between them. Germline V gives CDR1 LGHNA, CDR2 YNFKEQ. The CDR3 contains 16 residues.

This clonotype was counted between two and nine times. This chain links TRBV18 with TRBJ2-7; D is possibly TRBD2 (6 bases). CDR3 length equals 13 residues. Trimming stripped 8 bases from V and 4 bases from J, with 15 bases between. Germline lookup yields CDR1 KGHSH and CDR2 LQKENI. CDR3 loop: CASARELNYEQYV. CDR3 DNA sequence: TGTGCCAGCGCCCGGGAGTTGAATTACGAGCAGTACGTC.

The chain joins TRBV20-1 to TRBJ1-1; 9 nucleotides match TRBD1. The CDR3 has 16 residues. CDR1 and CDR2 (germline): DFQATT, SNEGSKA (reference sequence). J lost 2 bases, V lost 3 bases, and 10 bases had no gene match. The CDR3 sequence: CSARSLQGAVNTEAFF. The DNA for the CDR3 is TGCAGTGCTAGGTCCTTACAGGGGGCTGTCAACACTGAAGCTTTCTTT.

This chain joins TRBV12-3 or TRBV12-4 and TRBJ1-1, with 9 positions matching TRBD1. This CDR3 spans 15 amino acids. The J segment lost 4 bases and the V segment lost 6 bases, leaving 9 bases of the junction unmatched. CDR3 sequence: CASRTPGTGSTEAFF. CDR3 in DNA: TGTGCCAGCAGGACCCCCGGGACAGGGTCCACTGAAGCTTTCTTT.

This clonotype was counted between two and nine times. The chain employs TRBV7-3 and TRBJ2-2; D not resolved. CDR1 SGHTA and CDR2 FQGTGA come from the germline V gene. V was cut by 3 bases and J by 5 bases, with 7 bases left in between. This CDR3 is 13 amino acids long. CDR3 sequence reads: CASSFQRTGELFF. For the CDR3, the DNA is TGTGCCAGCAGCTTCCAGCGAACCGGGGAGCTGTTTTTT.

This clonotype has at least ten counts. The chain carries TRBV6-1 and TRBJ2-3, with D perhaps TRBD2 (7 bases). Germline V gene sequence: CDR1 MNHNS, CDR2 SASEGT. V lost 5 bases, J lost 6 bases, and 15 bases lay in between. This CDR3 contains 14 residues. The CDR3 nucleotides are TGTGCCAGCAGTTCCCGGGGGGCCGCGGATACGCAGTATTTT. As protein: CASSSRGAADTQYF.

This clonotype turned up a few times. This chain joins TRBV6-2 or TRBV6-3 and TRBJ1-5, with 8 positions matching TRBD1. Germline-derived CDR1 and CDR2 are MNHEY and SVGEGT. Trimming at V came to 8 bases and at J to 6 bases, leaving 6 bases not matched to a gene. This CDR3 is built from 13 residues. The DNA for the CDR3 is TGTGCCAGCGCTGACAGGGGATTTCAGCCCCAGCATTTT. Translated: CASADRGFQPQHF.

This clonotype was counted at least ten times. The chain is built from TRBV5-1 and TRBJ2-2; D may be TRBD2 (5 bases). Germline lookup yields CDR1 SGHRS and CDR2 YFSETQ. The CDR3 covers 13 residues. Deletions cut 5 bases from V and 7 bases from J, with 12 bases between. CDR3 protein: CASSVPSGGELFF. The CDR3 region has the DNA TGCGCCAGCAGTGTTCCAAGCGGCGGGGAGCTGTTTTTT. Complete variable domain (other parts from reference TRBV5-1 and TRBJ2-2): KAGVTQTPRYLIKTRGQQVTLSCSPISGHRSVSWYQQTPGQGLQFLFEYFSETQRNKGNFPGRFSGRQFSNSRSEMNVSTLELGDSALYLCASSVPSGGELFFGEGSRLTVL.

This clonotype was seen ten or more times. The gene calls are TRBV15 and TRBJ1-5; D is unclear. This CDR3 comprises 13 residues. Germline CDR1 and CDR2: LNHNV and YYDKDF (reference sequence). The V end was cut by 0 bases, the J end by 5 bases, with 5 bases between. CDR3 sequence reads: CATSRDNHQPQHF. The CDR3 nucleotides read TGTGCCACCAGCAGAGACAATCATCAGCCCCAGCATTTT.